The clone carrying this T cell receptor beta chain has at least ten counts. This specimen comes from a study of blood T cell repertoires in COVID-19. Study-wide context: The United States, Italy and Spain provided the acute and convalescent COVID-19 samples. From T cells, B-cell-depleted T cells, or PBMCs came the material, which was cDNA or gDNA.

In the authors' workflow: From reference gene primer amplification, estimates of nucleated cell counts were derived. TCRdb keeps only in-frame clones here, not all; method: immunoSEQ multiplex PCR. That table is the source of V, J and clone size, and D and trimming were worked out from the DNA. The data show roughly 87,000 clones, with 86% seen just once and around a quarter held by the top ten. Germline lookup yields CDR1 MRHNA and CDR2 SNTAGT. The ends were cut back, 5 bases at V and 7 bases at J, with 12 bases in the middle. CDR3 length equals 13 residues. The gene calls are TRBV6-4 and TRBJ2-1, with TRBD2 as a possible D gene (5 bases). Input material: peripheral blood. The clonotype originates from a human donor in a cohort sampled during active COVID-19. In DNA form, the CDR3 reads TGTGCCAGCAGTCGTTTCCGGGAAAATGAGCAGTTCTTC. Translated, it gives CASSRFRENEQFF.